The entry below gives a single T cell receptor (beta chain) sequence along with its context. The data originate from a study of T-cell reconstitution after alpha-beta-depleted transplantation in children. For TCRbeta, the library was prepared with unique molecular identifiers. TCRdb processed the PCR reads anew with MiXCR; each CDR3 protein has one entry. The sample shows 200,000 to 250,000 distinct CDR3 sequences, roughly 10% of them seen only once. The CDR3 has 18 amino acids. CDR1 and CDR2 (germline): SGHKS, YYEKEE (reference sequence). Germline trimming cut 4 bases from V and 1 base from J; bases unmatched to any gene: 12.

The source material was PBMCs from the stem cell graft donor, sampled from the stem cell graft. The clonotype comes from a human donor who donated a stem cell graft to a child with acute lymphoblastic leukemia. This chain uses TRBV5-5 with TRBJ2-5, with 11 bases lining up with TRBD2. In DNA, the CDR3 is TGTGCCAGCAGCCTGGAAGGGCTAGCGGGGGGCTCCCAAGAGACCCAGTACTTC. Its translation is CASSLEGLAGGSQETQYF. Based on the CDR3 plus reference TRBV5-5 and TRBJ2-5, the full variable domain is DAGVTQSPTHLIKTRGQQVTLRCSPISGHKSVSWYQQVLGQGPQFIFQYYEKEERGRGNFPDRFSARQFPNYSSELNVNALLLGDSALYLCASSLEGLAGGSQETQYFGPGTRLLVL.